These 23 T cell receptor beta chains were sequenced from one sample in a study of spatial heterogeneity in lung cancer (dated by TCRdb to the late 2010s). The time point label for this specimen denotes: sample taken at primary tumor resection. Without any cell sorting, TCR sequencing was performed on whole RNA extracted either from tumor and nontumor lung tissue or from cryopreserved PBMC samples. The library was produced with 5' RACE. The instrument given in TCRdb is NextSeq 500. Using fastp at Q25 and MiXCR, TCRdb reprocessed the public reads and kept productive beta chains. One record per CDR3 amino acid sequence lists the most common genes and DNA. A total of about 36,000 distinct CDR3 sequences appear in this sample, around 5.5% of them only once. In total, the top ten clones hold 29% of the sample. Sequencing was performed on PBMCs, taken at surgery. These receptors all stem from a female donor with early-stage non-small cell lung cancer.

CDR3 sequence reads: CATSFGGETQYF. In nucleotides, the CDR3 is TGTGCCACCAGCTTTGGGGGAGAGACCCAGTACTTC. The chain couples TRBV15 to TRBJ2-5; the D call may be TRBD1 or TRBD2 (5 bases each). Germline V gene sequence: CDR1 LNHNV, CDR2 YYDKDF (reference sequence). Deletions cut 5 bases from V and 4 bases from J, with 8 bases between. The CDR3 covers 12 residues.

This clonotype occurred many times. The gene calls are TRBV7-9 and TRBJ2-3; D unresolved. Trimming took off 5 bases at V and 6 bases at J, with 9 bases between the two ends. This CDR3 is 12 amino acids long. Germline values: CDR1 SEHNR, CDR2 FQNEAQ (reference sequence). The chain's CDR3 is CASSLRNDTQYF. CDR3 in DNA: TGTGCCAGCAGCCTCCGGAACGATACGCAGTATTTT.

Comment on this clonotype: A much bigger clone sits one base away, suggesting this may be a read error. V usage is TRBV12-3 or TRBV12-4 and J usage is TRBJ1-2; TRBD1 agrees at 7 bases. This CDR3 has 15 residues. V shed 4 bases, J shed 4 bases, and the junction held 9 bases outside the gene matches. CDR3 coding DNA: TGTGCCAGCAGTTCAGACGCAGGGGGAGGCTATGGCTACACCTTC. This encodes CASSSDAGGGYGYTF.

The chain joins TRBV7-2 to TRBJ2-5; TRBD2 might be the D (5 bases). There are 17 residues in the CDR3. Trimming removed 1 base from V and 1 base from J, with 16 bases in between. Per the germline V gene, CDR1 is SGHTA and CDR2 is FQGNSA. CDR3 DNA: TGTGCCAGCAGCTTAGACATCTTCGCGGGTGCCCAAGAGACCCAGTACTTC. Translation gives CASSLDIFAGAQETQYF.

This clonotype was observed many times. CDR3 in amino acids: CASSQGRPNEKLFF. CDR3 bases: TGCGCCAGCAGCCAGGGACGGCCGAATGAAAAACTGTTTTTT. The rearrangement joins TRBV5-1 to TRBJ1-4, with D possibly being TRBD1 (5 bases). The CDR3 sequence is 14 residues long. The germline V gene encodes CDR1 SGHRS and CDR2 YFSETQ. Trimming took off 4 bases at V and 5 bases at J, with 12 bases between the two ends.

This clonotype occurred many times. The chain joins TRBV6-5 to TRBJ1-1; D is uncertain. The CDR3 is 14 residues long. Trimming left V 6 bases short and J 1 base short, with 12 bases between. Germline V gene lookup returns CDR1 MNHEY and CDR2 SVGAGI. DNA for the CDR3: TGTGCCAGCAGAATCCCGGGTGGGAACACTGAAGCTTTCTTT. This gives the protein CASRIPGGNTEAFF.

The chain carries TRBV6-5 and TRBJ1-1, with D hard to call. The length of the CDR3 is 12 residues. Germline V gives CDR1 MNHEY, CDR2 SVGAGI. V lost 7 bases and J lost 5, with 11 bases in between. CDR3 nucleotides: TGTGCCAGCACCTCTCCGAGGACTGAAGCTTTCTTT. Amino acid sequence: CASTSPRTEAFF.

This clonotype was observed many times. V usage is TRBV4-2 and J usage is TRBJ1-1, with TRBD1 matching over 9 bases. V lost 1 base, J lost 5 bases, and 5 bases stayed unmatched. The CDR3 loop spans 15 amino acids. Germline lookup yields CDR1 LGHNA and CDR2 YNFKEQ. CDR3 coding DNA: TGTGCCAGCAGCCAAGGGGACAGGGAAAGGACTGAAGCTTTCTTT. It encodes CASSQGDRERTEAFF.

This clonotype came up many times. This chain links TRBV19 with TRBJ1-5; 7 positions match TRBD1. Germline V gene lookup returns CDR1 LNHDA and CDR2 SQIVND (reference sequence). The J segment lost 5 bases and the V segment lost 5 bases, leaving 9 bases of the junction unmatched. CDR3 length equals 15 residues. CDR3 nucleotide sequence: TGTGCCAGTAGTGTCCTCCGGGACAGTTATCAGCCCCAGCATTTT. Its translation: CASSVLRDSYQPQHF.

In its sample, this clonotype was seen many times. For the CDR3, the DNA is TGCGCCAGCAGCTTGGCGGAGAGCACAGATACGCAGTATTTT. This gives the protein CASSLAESTDTQYF. The rearrangement joins TRBV5-1 to TRBJ2-3; D not resolved. Germline loops: CDR1 SGHRS, CDR2 YFSETQ. Trimming cost V 0 bases and J 0 bases, with 5 bases left between them. The CDR3 has 14 amino acids.

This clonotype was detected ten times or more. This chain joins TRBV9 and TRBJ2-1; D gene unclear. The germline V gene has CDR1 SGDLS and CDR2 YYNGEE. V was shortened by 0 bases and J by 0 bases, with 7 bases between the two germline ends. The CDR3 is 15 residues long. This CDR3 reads CASSVEPSSYNEQFF. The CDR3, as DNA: TGTGCCAGCAGCGTAGAACCGAGCTCCTACAATGAGCAGTTCTTC.

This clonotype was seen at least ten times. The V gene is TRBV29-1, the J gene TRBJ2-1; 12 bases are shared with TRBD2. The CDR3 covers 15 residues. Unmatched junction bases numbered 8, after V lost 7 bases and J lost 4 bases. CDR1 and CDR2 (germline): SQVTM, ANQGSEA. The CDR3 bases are TGCAGCGGCCGACTAGCGGGAGCGCGTTACAATGAGCAGTTCTTC. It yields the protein CSGRLAGARYNEQFF.

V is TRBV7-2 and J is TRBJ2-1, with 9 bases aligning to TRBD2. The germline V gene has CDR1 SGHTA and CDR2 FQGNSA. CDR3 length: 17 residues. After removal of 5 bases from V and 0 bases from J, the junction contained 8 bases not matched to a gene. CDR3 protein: CASSPRGSGSSYNEQFF. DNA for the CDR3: TGTGCCAGCAGCCCCCGGGGTAGCGGGAGCTCCTACAATGAGCAGTTCTTC.

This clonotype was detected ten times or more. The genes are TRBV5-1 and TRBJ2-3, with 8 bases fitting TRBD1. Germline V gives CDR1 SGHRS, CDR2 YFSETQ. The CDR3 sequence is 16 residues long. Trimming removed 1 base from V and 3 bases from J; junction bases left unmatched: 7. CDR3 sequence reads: CASSLSPNRGTDTQYF. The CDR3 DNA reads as TGCGCCAGCAGCTTGTCCCCAAACAGGGGGACAGATACGCAGTATTTT.

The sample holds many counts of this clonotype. DNA of the CDR3: TGTGCCAGCGCCACATATGGGAGGGAAGAGACCCAGTACTTC. It translates to CASATYGREETQYF. The rearrangement links TRBV7-9 to TRBJ2-5, with 7 bases that match TRBD2. CDR3 length: 14 residues. CDR1 is SEHNR and CDR2 is FQNEAQ in the germline V gene (reference sequence). V trimming: 8 bases; J trimming: 3 bases; junction bases outside the gene matches: 9. Together with reference TRBV7-9 and TRBJ2-5, the CDR3 gives the full variable domain: DTGVSQNPRHKITKRGQNVTFRCDPISEHNRLYWYRQTLGQGPEFLTYFQNEAQLEKSRLLSDRFSAERPKGSFSTLEIQRTEQGDSAMYLCASATYGREETQYFGPGTRLLVL.

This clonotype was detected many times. The CDR3 reads CASSQGAQPQHF. The CDR3 bases are TGTGCCAGCAGCCAGGGGGCTCAGCCCCAGCATTTT. The chain is built from TRBV25-1 and TRBJ1-5, with 8 bases that match TRBD1. CDR3 length: 12 residues. CDR1 and CDR2 (germline): MGHDK, SYGVNS. V dropped 6 bases and J dropped 6; count of bases not matched to a gene: 1.

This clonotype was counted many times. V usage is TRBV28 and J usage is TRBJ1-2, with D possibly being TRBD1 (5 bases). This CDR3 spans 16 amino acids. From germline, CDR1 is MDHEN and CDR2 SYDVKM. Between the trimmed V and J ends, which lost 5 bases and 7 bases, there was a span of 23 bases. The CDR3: CASSIAGFSGFSGYTF. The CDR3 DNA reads TGTGCCAGCAGTATCGCAGGGTTTTCGGGGTTTAGTGGCTACACCTTC.

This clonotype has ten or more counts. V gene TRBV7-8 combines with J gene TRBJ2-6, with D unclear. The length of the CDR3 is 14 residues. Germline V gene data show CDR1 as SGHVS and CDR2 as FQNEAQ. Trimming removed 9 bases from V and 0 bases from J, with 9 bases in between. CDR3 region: CASNPSSGANVLTF. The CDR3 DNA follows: TGTGCCAGTAATCCTAGCTCTGGGGCCAACGTCCTGACTTTC.

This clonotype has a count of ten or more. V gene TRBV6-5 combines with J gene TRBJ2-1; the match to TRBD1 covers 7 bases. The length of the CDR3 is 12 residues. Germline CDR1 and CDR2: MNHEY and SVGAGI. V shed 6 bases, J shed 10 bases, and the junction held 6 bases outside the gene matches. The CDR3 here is CASREQGTEQFF. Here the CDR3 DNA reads TGTGCCAGCAGGGAACAGGGGACAGAGCAGTTCTTC.

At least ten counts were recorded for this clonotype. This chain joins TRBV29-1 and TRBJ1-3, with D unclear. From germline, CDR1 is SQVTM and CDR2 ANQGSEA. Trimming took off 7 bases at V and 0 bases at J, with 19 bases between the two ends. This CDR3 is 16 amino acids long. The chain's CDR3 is CSGIIPTARSGNTIYF. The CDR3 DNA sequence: TGCAGCGGAATAATACCCACAGCTCGCTCTGGAAACACCATATATTTT.

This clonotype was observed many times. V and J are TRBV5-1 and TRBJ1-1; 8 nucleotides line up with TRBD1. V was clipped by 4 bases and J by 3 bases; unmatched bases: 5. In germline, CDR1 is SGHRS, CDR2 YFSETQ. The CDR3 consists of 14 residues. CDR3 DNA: TGCGCCAGCAGCCTACAGGGGGAGCACACTGAAGCTTTCTTT. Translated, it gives CASSLQGEHTEAFF.

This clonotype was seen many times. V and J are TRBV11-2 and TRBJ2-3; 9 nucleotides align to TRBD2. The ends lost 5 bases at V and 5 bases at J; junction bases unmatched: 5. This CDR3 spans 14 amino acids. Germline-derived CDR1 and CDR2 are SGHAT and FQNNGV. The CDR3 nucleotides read TGTGCCAGCAGCACCCAACTAGCGGGAGATACGCAGTATTTT. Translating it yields CASSTQLAGDTQYF.

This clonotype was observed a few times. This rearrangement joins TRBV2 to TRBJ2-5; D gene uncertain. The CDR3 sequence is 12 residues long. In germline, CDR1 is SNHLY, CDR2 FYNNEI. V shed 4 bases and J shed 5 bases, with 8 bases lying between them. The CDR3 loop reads CASSVDAETQYF. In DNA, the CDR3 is TGTGCCAGCAGTGTTGACGCTGAGACCCAGTACTTC. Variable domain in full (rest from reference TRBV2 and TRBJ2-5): EPEVTQTPSHQVTQMGQEVILRCVPISNHLYFYWYRQILGQKVEFLVSFYNNEISEKSEIFDDQFSVERPDGSNFTLKIRSTKLEDSAMYFCASSVDAETQYFGPGTRLLVL.